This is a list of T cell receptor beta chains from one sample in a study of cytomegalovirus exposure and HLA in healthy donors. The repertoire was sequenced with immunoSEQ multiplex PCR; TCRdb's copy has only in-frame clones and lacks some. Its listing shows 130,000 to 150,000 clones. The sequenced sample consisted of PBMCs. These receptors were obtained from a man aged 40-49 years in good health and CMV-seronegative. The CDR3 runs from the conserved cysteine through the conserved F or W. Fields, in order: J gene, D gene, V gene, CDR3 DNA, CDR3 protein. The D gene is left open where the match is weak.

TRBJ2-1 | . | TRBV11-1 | TGTGCCAGCAGCTTACCGGGCAATGAGCAGTTCTTC | CASSLPGNEQFF
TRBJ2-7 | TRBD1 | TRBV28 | TGTGCCAGCAGACCCGGCGGGGACAGGGGAGTTACCGAGCAGTACTTC | CASRPGGDRGVTEQYF
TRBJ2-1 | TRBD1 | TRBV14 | TGTGCCAGCAGCCGGGGACCCGGGACAGGGGTCAATGAGCAGTTCTTC | CASSRGPGTGVNEQFF
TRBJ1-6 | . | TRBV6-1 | TGTGCCAGCAGTGAAGCTGGTGTCAGTTCACCCCTCCACTTT | CASSEAGVSSPLHF
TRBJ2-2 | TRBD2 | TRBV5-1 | TGCGCCAGCACCGACCTCGGGACTAGCGGGGCTGGGGAGCTGTTTTTT | CASTDLGTSGAGELFF
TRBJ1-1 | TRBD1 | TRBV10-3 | TGTGCCATCAGTCGGGACAGTATGAACACTGAAGCTTTCTTT | CAISRDSMNTEAFF
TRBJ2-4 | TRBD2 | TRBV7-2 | TGTGCCAGCAGCCTGGGACTAGCGGGGGGGCCGCAAAACATTCAGTACTTC | CASSLGLAGGPQNIQYF
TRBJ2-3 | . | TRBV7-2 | TGTGCCAGCAGCTTAACAGGAGCAGATACGCAGTATTTT | CASSLTGADTQYF
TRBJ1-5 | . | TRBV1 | TGCACCAGCAGCCAAAGGACAGGGGAAGTCGATCAGCCCCAGCATTTT | CTSSQRTGEVDQPQHF
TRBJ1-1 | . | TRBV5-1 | TGCGCCAGCAGCTTGGCTGGGAGAAACACTGAAGCTTTCTTT | CASSLAGRNTEAFF
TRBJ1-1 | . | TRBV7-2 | TGTGCCAGCAGCTTAGACAGGTTCACTGAAGCTTTCTTT | CASSLDRFTEAFF
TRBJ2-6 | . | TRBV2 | TGTGCCATGCAGGGTTCTGGGGCCAACGTCCTGACTTTC | CAMQGSGANVLTF
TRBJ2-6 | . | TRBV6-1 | TGTGCCAGGGTGACAGGTTCTGGGGCCAACGTCCTGACTTTC | CARVTGSGANVLTF
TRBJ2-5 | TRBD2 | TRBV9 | TGTGCCAGCAGCCGCAGCGGGGGGAGCGAGACCCAGTACTTC | CASSRSGGSETQYF
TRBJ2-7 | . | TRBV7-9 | TGTGCCAGCAGCTCCGGGACACCTCCCTACGAGCAGTACTTC | CASSSGTPPYEQYF
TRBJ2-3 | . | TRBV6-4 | TGTGCCAGCAGTGACTCCGCGGGGAGCACAGATACGCAGTATTTT | CASSDSAGSTDTQYF
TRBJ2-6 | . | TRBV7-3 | TGTGCCAGCAGCTCGCACGGCTCTGGGGCCAACGTCCTGACTTTC | CASSSHGSGANVLTF
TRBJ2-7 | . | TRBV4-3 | TGCGCCAGCAGCCAGGGGGACAGCGGGTCTAGAGAGCAGTACTTC | CASSQGDSGSREQYF
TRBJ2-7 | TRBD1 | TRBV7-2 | TGTGCCAGCAGCTCCCGGGACAGGGTCGGCGAGCAGTACTTC | CASSSRDRVGEQYF
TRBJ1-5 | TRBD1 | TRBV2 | TGTGCCAGCGCTGGGACAGGAAATCAGCCCCAGCATTTT | CASAGTGNQPQHF
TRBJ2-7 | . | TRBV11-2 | TGTGCCAGCAGCTTAGCGGCAGGTTTTGTAAAGCAGTACTTC | CASSLAAGFVKQYF
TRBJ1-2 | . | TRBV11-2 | TGTGCCAGCAGCTTAAATGCAGGGAACTATGGCTACACCTTC | CASSLNAGNYGYTF
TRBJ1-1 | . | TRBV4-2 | TGTGCCTCCCGGCCGCAGGCCTTCATGAACACTGAAGCTTTCTTT | CASRPQAFMNTEAFF
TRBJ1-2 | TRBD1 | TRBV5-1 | TGCGCCAGCAGCGGGGGACAGCCTAACTATGGCTACACCTTC | CASSGGQPNYGYTF
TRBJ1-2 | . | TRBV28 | TGTGCCAGCAGTTTGGGGGGGCTGAATGGCTACACCTTC | CASSLGGLNGYTF
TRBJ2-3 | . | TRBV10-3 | TGTGTCATCAGTGTCGGACTTAGCACAGATACGCAGTATTTT | CVISVGLSTDTQYF
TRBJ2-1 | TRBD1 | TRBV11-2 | TGTGCCAGCAGCTTAGTAGCCCCCCGGACAGGGAGCTCCTACAATGAGCAGTTCTTC | CASSLVAPRTGSSYNEQFF
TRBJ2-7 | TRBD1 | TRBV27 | TGTGCCAGCAGCCGACAGGGAACCTACGAGCAGTACTTC | CASSRQGTYEQYF
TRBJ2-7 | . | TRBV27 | TGTGCCAGCACCGGGGGTTATCCGGCCTACGAGCAGTACTTC | CASTGGYPAYEQYF
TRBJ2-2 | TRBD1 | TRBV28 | TGTGCCAGCAGTTTATACGACAGAGACAGGGGGAGGCTGTTTTTT | CASSLYDRDRGRLFF
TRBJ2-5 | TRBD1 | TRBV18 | TGTGCCAGCTCAACATTGACAGGGGGCGAAGAGACCCAGTACTTC | CASSTLTGGEETQYF
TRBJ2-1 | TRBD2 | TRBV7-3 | TGTGCCAGCAGCAGAAGGGCTAGCGGGGGAACCACCTACAATGAGCAGTTCTTC | CASSRRASGGTTYNEQFF
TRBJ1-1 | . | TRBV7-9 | TGTGCCAGCAGCCCCTATGGCAGGGGGAACACTGAAGCTTTCTTT | CASSPYGRGNTEAFF
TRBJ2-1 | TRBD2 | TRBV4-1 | TGCGCCAGCAGCCAAGGAAGCGGGGGCGACTGGAATGAGCAGTTCTTC | CASSQGSGGDWNEQFF